This TCR beta chain originates from a study of blood T cell repertoires in COVID-19. Study-level background: Sites across the United States, Italy and Spain contributed samples from acute and convalescent COVID-19. PBMCs, B-cell-depleted T cells, or T cells provided the cDNA or gDNA that made up the material.

Here immunoSEQ multiplex PCR was the method, and the copy in TCRdb shows in-frame clones only, minus some. The data hold some 180,000 clones, with around 80% observed a single time. Germline trimming cut 1 base from V and 5 bases from J; bases unmatched to any gene: 4. The CDR3 has 15 amino acids. Germline values: CDR1 LNHDA, CDR2 SQIVND (reference sequence). The chain employs TRBV19 and TRBJ2-3; 9 positions agree with TRBD1. The sequencing input was peripheral blood. This sequence originates from an elderly woman with active or convalescent COVID-19. The DNA of the CDR3 is TGTGCCAGTAGTATAGTTGGGACAGGGTTAGATACGCAGTATTTT. Its protein is CASSIVGTGLDTQYF.